This TCR beta chain was obtained from a study of blood T cell repertoires in COVID-19. Study-level background: Sites in the United States, Italy and Spain provided acute and convalescent COVID-19 samples. PBMCs, B-cell-depleted T cells, or T cells provided the cDNA or gDNA that made up the material.

Germline lookup yields CDR1 SGHDN and CDR2 FVKESK. The CDR3 loop spans 18 amino acids. With V trimmed by 2 bases and J by 2 bases, 7 bases remained unmatched. Using immunoSEQ multiplex PCR, the repertoire was profiled, and TCRdb retains in-frame clones only, with some absent. Of roughly 62,000 clones listed, approximately 80% are singletons. The genes are TRBV14 and TRBJ2-3, with 13 bases matching TRBD2. The source is a man aged 55-75 years with acute or convalescent COVID-19. Input material: peripheral blood. The CDR3 DNA is TGTGCCAGCAGCCAACGGGGCGGGACTAGCGGGAACACAGATACGCAGTATTTT. As protein: CASSQRGGTSGNTDTQYF.